Listed below are T cell receptor beta chains from one sample, sequenced in a study of regulatory T cells in long-lasting Graves disease. From the multiplex PCR reads, TCRdb called clonotypes with MiXCR, one entry per CDR3 protein. Found here are 560,000 or so distinct CDR3 sequences, approximately 16% of them singletons; the top ten hold about 12%. This sample was shared with a second study, whose subject was T cells in Graves' hyperthyroidism and ophthalmopathy.

The sample here was peripheral blood mononuclear cells (PBMCs), taken at new diagnosis, from a patient treated with antithyroid drugs. The receptors come from a man aged 18 to 29 with Graves disease. Both conserved end residues are part of each CDR3. A D gene is named only where the DNA matches it firmly. The size entry is marked missing in some rows and otherwise reads once, few, many or a size class.

clone_size	v_call	j_call	d_call	cdr3_aa	cdr3_nt
.	TRBV30	TRBJ2-7	TRBD2	CAWRGLAVPSYEQCF	TGTGCCTGGAGGGGACTAGCGGTCCCCTCCTACGAGCAGTGCTTC
.	TRBV6-1	TRBJ2-2	.	CASTPRPGFGELFF	TGTGCCAGCACCCCCCGGCCGGGGTTCGGGGAGCTGTTTTTT
.	TRBV9	TRBJ1-1	TRBD1	CASSLTHNRGTEAFF	TGTGCCAGCAGCCTAACTCACAACAGGGGCACTGAAGCTTTCTTT
many	TRBV12-3/TRBV12-4	TRBJ2-3	.	CASSLVSRTDTQYF	TGTGCCAGCAGTTTAGTTAGTCGCACAGATACGCAGTATTTT
few	TRBV29-1	TRBJ2-2	.	CSVVGGDRVNTGELFF	TGCAGCGTTGTGGGGGGGGACAGAGTTAACACCGGGGAGCTGTTTTTT
.	TRBV9	TRBJ1-1	TRBD1	CASSVRDSIMNTEAFF	TGTGCCAGCAGTGTGCGGGACAGCATCATGAACACTGAAGCTTTCTTT
.	TRBV14	TRBJ2-7	.	CASSQWEGTHYEQYF	TGTGCCAGCAGCCAATGGGAAGGGACTCACTACGAGCAGTACTTC
.	TRBV7-9	TRBJ1-2	TRBD1	CASSLGQGPHGYTF	TGTGCCAGCAGCCTCGGACAGGGACCTCATGGCTACACCTTC
.	TRBV2	TRBJ2-6	.	CASRVGYSGANVLTF	TGTGCCAGCAGGGTGGGCTACTCTGGGGCCAACGTCCTGACTTTC
many	TRBV6-1	TRBJ2-2	TRBD2	CASPGLAETGELFF	TGTGCCAGTCCGGGACTAGCTGAAACCGGGGAGCTGTTTTTT
.	TRBV15	TRBJ2-7	TRBD2	CATSRGFTSGREEQYF	TGTGCCACCAGCAGAGGGTTTACTAGCGGGAGGGAAGAGCAGTACTTC
.	TRBV14	TRBJ2-2	.	CASSPGGITGELFF	TGTGCCAGCAGCCCAGGCGGAATAACCGGGGAGCTGTTTTTT
.	TRBV7-9	TRBJ2-5	TRBD1	CASSLDSAGGETQYF	TGTGCCAGCAGCTTAGACTCCGCAGGGGGCGAGACCCAGTACTTC
many	TRBV9	TRBJ2-3	.	CASSQTGTSTDTQYF	TGTGCCAGCAGCCAAACCGGAACTAGCACAGATACGCAGTATTTT